Listed here are 21 T cell receptor beta chains from one sample, sequenced in a study of T cells in Graves' hyperthyroidism and ophthalmopathy (dated by TCRdb to between 2018 and 2020). The method was multiplex PCR. Instrument used: Illumina HiSeq 2000. TCR beta CDR3 regions were amplified from RNA transcripts. A first-round RT-PCR of the TCR CDR3 used the HTBI primer set with the Qiagen OneStep RT-PCR kit. Clones were called with MiXCR by TCRdb after fastp trimmed the public reads at Q25, and only in-frame beta chains were retained. Rows with a matching CDR3 protein are joined into one entry that keeps the most common DNA and genes. The sample records approximately 400,000 distinct CDR3 sequences, about a sixth of which are singletons. In total, the top ten clones hold roughly 8% of the sample. The source material was blood. These receptors originate from a woman aged 18 to 35 with Graves' hyperthyroidism.

This clonotype was observed at least ten times. V is TRBV28 and J is TRBJ2-3; 14 bases agree with TRBD2. CDR1 is MDHEN and CDR2 is SYDVKM in the germline V gene. V lost 4 bases to trimming and J lost 2 bases; unmatched junction nucleotides: 2. The CDR3 extends over 16 amino acids. Written as DNA, the CDR3 is TGTGCCAGCAGTTCGGGACTAGCGGGGGACACAGATACGCAGTATTTT. The encoded protein is CASSSGLAGDTDTQYF.

This clonotype was detected ten times or more. This chain links TRBV6-1 with TRBJ2-1; TRBD2 might be the D (7 bases). CDR1 MNHNS and CDR2 SASEGT come from the germline V gene. Trimming removed 7 bases at V and 6 bases at J, with 16 bases between. This CDR3 has 14 residues. The CDR3 loop is CASTPREGGNEQFF. As DNA, the CDR3 is TGTGCCAGCACCCCGAGGGAGGGGGGCAATGAGCAGTTCTTC.

This clonotype was recorded a few times. Here the CDR3 reads CASSQELGTGNEKLFF. In DNA form, the CDR3 reads TGCGCCAGCAGCCAAGAACTTGGGACAGGGAATGAAAAACTGTTTTTT. The chain joins TRBV4-1 to TRBJ1-4, with 9 nucleotides matching TRBD1. The CDR3 covers 16 residues. V lost 0 bases, J lost 5 bases, and 4 bases stayed unmatched. The V gene's germline CDR1 is MGHRA and CDR2 YSYEKL.

This clonotype was observed a few times. The rearrangement links TRBV14 to TRBJ1-1; 8 bases are a match to TRBD1. The CDR3 has 17 residues. Germline V gene sequence: CDR1 SGHDN, CDR2 FVKESK. Losses at the gene ends were 7 bases for V and 5 bases for J; bases not matched to a gene: 18. The CDR3 reads CASTTPTSRTGGTEAFF. The CDR3 DNA reads TGTGCCAGCACTACTCCGACTTCGAGAACAGGGGGTACTGAAGCTTTCTTT.

This clonotype was counted between two and nine times. J is TRBJ2-5 and V is TRBV29-1, with TRBD1 as a possible D gene (5 bases). V lost 5 bases, J lost 3 bases, and 10 bases lay in between. The CDR3 is 12 residues long. Germline CDR1 SQVTM, CDR2 ANQGSEA. In DNA form, the CDR3 reads TGCAGCGTTTACCAACAGGAAGAGACCCAGTACTTC. Its protein product is CSVYQQEETQYF.

This chain connects TRBV6-1 to TRBJ2-3, with a weak D call TRBD2 (5 bases). This CDR3 region has 15 residues. Germline V gives CDR1 MNHNS, CDR2 SASEGT. Trimming removed 6 bases at V and 3 bases at J, with 16 bases between. CDR3 protein: CASSSGVHGTDTQYF. DNA for the CDR3: TGTGCCAGCAGCTCCGGGGTTCATGGGACAGATACGCAGTATTTT.

This clonotype turned up a few times. This rearrangement joins TRBV29-1 to TRBJ2-5; weak D call: TRBD1 (6 bases). The CDR3 has 15 residues. V was shortened by 2 bases and J by 1 base, with 14 bases between the two germline ends. Germline V gives CDR1 SQVTM, CDR2 ANQGSEA. Here the CDR3 DNA reads TGCAGCGTTGAAAGTGACCGGGACACCCAAGAGACCCAGTACTTC. As protein: CSVESDRDTQETQYF. The full variable domain, completed using reference TRBV29-1 and TRBJ2-5, is SAVISQKPSRDICQRGTSLTIQCQVDSQVTMMFWYRQQPGQSLTLIATANQGSEATYESGFVIDKFPISRPNLTFSTLTVSNMSPEDSSIYLCSVESDRDTQETQYFGPGTRLLVL.

This clonotype has at least ten counts. This sequence joins TRBV6-1 and TRBJ2-7, with 10 bases lining up with TRBD2. V was pared by 4 bases and J by 3 bases, with 9 bases of the junction left unmatched. The CDR3 length is 16 residues. Germline V gives CDR1 MNHNS, CDR2 SASEGT. CDR3 DNA sequence: TGTGCCAGCAGTGGGTCCCTAGCGGGGGCTTTCTACGAGCAGTACTTC. Translating gives CASSGSLAGAFYEQYF.

This clonotype showed up many times. The rearrangement links TRBV9 to TRBJ2-7; D possibly corresponds to TRBD2 (5 bases). The CDR3 contains 13 residues. V dropped 4 bases and J dropped 9 bases, with 17 bases sitting between them. Germline V gives CDR1 SGDLS, CDR2 YYNGEE. Written as DNA, the CDR3 is TGTGCCAGCAGCCTGGGCGAGCTAGGAGGGCAGTACTTC. Protein sequence: CASSLGELGGQYF.

The chain has TRBV2 and TRBJ1-5; 12 nucleotides agree with TRBD1. The length of the CDR3 is 16 residues. Trimming cost V 2 bases and J 11 bases; bases outside gene matches: 10. The germline V gene has CDR1 SNHLY and CDR2 FYNNEI. The DNA of the CDR3 is TGTGCCAGCAGTGAAACGGGACAGGGGGCCGGGATGACCCAGCATTTT. Encoded protein: CASSETGQGAGMTQHF.

In this sample, this clonotype turned up many times. The J gene is TRBJ2-5, the V gene TRBV11-2; D is unclear. Germline CDR1 SGHAT, CDR2 FQNNGV. This CDR3 comprises 15 residues. V lost 3 bases and J 0 bases, leaving 11 bases between the germline ends. CDR3 protein: CASSLTRMYQETQYF. The CDR3, as DNA: TGTGCCAGCAGCTTGACCCGTATGTACCAAGAGACCCAGTACTTC.

This clonotype was detected ten times or more. The chain joins TRBV12-3 or TRBV12-4 to TRBJ1-4; 9 bases agree with TRBD1. J lost 10 bases, V lost 6 bases, and 6 bases had no gene match. The CDR3 covers 13 residues. The DNA of the CDR3 is TGTGCCAGCAGGGCGGGACAGGGCGCAAAACTGTTTTTT. Its translation: CASRAGQGAKLFF.

There are many counts of this clonotype. This chain uses TRBV12-3 or TRBV12-4 with TRBJ2-5; 10 nucleotides align to TRBD2. CDR3 length equals 14 residues. V lost 8 bases and J lost 4; bases outside the gene matches: 7. The CDR3 is CASSLAGVPETQYF. CDR3 bases: TGTGCCAGCTCCCTAGCGGGAGTTCCAGAGACCCAGTACTTC.

In its sample, this clonotype was seen many times. The chain carries TRBV9 and TRBJ1-3; weak D call: TRBD1 (6 bases). The CDR3 runs 15 residues. The germline CDR1 and CDR2 sequences are SGDLS and YYNGEE. Trimming left V 0 bases short and J 2 bases short, with 9 bases between. The CDR3, as DNA: TGTGCCAGCAGCGTAGGATCAGGGGCTGGAAACACCATATATTTT. Residues: CASSVGSGAGNTIYF. The whole variable domain, filled in from reference TRBV9 and TRBJ1-3, reads DSGVTQTPKHLITATGQRVTLRCSPRSGDLSVYWYQQSLDQGLQFLIQYYNGEERAKGNILERFSAQQFPDLHSELNLSSLELGDSALYFCASSVGSGAGNTIYFGEGSWLTVV.

The chain couples TRBV15 to TRBJ2-1, with D possibly being TRBD2 (6 bases). Germline V lookup: CDR1 LNHNV, CDR2 YYDKDF (reference sequence). The CDR3 has 15 residues. V was shortened by 1 base and J by 0 bases, with 7 bases between the two germline ends. CDR3 coding DNA: TGTGCCACCAGCAGAGTCGGGAGCTCCTACAATGAGCAGTTCTTC. It is translated as CATSRVGSSYNEQFF.

A word on this clonotype: A much bigger clone sits one base away, suggesting this may be a read error. The chain has TRBV20-1 and TRBJ2-1; D not resolved. From germline, CDR1 is DFQATT and CDR2 SNEGSKA (reference sequence). The CDR3 loop spans 14 amino acids. The chain's CDR3 is CSAIDDTVYDEQFF. CDR3 DNA: TGCAGTGCTATCGATGATACAGTCTACGATGAGCAGTTCTTC.

This clonotype was observed many times. J is TRBJ2-3 and V is TRBV5-1; a weak D match, TRBD2 (5 bases). This CDR3 contains 15 residues. V was shortened by 3 bases and J by 0 bases, with 11 bases between the two germline ends. CDR1 is SGHRS, CDR2 YFSETQ, per germline. Here the CDR3 DNA reads TGCGCCAGCAGCTCTGAGAGGGCCAGCACAGATACGCAGTATTTT. As protein: CASSSERASTDTQYF.

This clonotype has just a few counts. The chain has TRBV27 and TRBJ2-7, with D unclear. Per germline, CDR1 MNHEY and CDR2 SMNVEV (reference sequence). V gave up 3 bases and J gave up 0 bases, with 9 bases separating them. The CDR3 covers 14 residues. The CDR3 nucleotides are TGTGCCAGCAGTTTGACAAGCCTCTCCTACGAGCAGTACTTC. This gives the protein CASSLTSLSYEQYF.

At least ten counts were recorded for this clonotype. J is TRBJ2-1 and V is TRBV6-1; D possibly matches TRBD1 or TRBD2 (5 bases each). CDR1 is MNHNS, CDR2 SASEGT, per germline. The CDR3 consists of 15 residues. The germline V and J ends were trimmed by 8 bases and 1 base, with 15 bases remaining between them. CDR3 DNA: TGTGCCAGCTTGTCCGGGGACGGGTCCTACAATGAGCAGTTCTTC. Translated, it gives CASLSGDGSYNEQFF.

The rearrangement uses TRBV19 and TRBJ1-6; no clear D. This CDR3 has 13 amino acids. Germline-derived CDR1 and CDR2 are LNHDA and SQIVND (reference sequence). V was pared by 6 bases and J by 9 bases, with 12 bases between. Here the CDR3 reads CASSLPRVSPLHF. CDR3 nucleotide sequence: TGTGCCAGTAGCCTACCACGGGTTTCACCCCTCCACTTT.

This clonotype was picked up a small number of times. V and J are TRBV6-6 and TRBJ2-5; tentative D call: TRBD2 (6 bases). The CDR3 runs to 15 residues. CDR1 is MNHNY, CDR2 SVGAGI, per germline (reference sequence). Trimming left V 2 bases short and J 7 bases short, with 17 bases between. CDR3 loop: CASSYGTPADVTQYF. CDR3 bases: TGTGCCAGCAGTTACGGGACTCCAGCCGATGTGACCCAGTACTTC.